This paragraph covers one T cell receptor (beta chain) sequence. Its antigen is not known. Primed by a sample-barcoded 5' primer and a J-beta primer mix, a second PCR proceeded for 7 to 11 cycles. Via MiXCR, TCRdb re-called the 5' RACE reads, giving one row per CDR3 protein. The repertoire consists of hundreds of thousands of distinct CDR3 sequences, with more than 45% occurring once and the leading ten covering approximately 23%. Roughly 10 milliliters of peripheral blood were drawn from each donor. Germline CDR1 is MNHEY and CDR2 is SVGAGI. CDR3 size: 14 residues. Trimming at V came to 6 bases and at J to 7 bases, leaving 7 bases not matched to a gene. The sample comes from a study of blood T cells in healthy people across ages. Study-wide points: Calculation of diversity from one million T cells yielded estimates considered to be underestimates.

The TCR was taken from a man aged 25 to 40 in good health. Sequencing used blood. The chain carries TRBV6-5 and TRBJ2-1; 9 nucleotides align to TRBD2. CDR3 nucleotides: TGTGCCAGCAGAGACCCGACTAGCGGTAATGAGCAGTTCTTC. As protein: CASRDPTSGNEQFF.